These 17 T cell receptor beta chains originate from one sample sequenced in a study of T cells after yellow fever vaccination. TCRdb re-called the 5' RACE reads through MiXCR, storing one row per CDR3 protein. The top ten clones hold over 15% of a sample with 350,000 to 550,000 distinct CDR3 sequences, roughly a sixth of them seen once. Source: PBMCs, taken before the yellow fever booster vaccination. Receptors originate from a man between 18 and 35 years old who received the YFV17D yellow fever vaccine.

This clonotype showed up just a few times. The chain employs TRBV12-3 or TRBV12-4 and TRBJ2-3; TRBD2 matches at 8 bases. The J segment lost 3 bases and the V segment lost 4 bases, leaving 9 bases of the junction unmatched. The CDR3 extends over 16 amino acids. CDR3 DNA: TGTGCCAGCAGTTCCGCCGGGACTAGTGGGACAGATACGCAGTATTTT. Its translation: CASSSAGTSGTDTQYF.

CDR3 residues: CASSMKRGSPLHF. The DNA of the CDR3 is TGTGCCAGTAGTATGAAGCGTGGCTCACCCCTCCACTTT. The rearrangement links TRBV19 to TRBJ1-6; D is undetermined. V was shortened by 3 bases and J by 10 bases, with 10 bases between the two germline ends. CDR3 length equals 13 residues. Germline V gene sequence: CDR1 LNHDA, CDR2 SQIVND (reference sequence).

This clonotype has a handful of counts. V is TRBV7-6 and J is TRBJ2-1; possibly TRBD1 for D (6 bases). CDR3 size: 13 residues. Germline V gene lookup returns CDR1 SGHVS and CDR2 FNYEAQ. Trimming stripped 4 bases from V and 7 bases from J, with 11 bases between. CDR3 bases: TGTGCCAGCAGCTCGAACACAGGGAATGAGCAGTTCTTC. Translation gives CASSSNTGNEQFF.

This chain uses TRBV19 with TRBJ2-5, with a possible D match to TRBD1 (6 bases). Between the trimmed V and J ends, which lost 5 bases and 1 base, there was a span of 14 bases. The CDR3 runs 15 residues. Germline V gene lookup returns CDR1 LNHDA and CDR2 SQIVND (reference sequence). Written as DNA, the CDR3 is TGTGCCAGTAGTGTCATCTCAGGGGCCCAAGAGACCCAGTACTTC. Protein product: CASSVISGAQETQYF.

The chain recombines TRBV6-6 with TRBJ2-3; 9 nucleotides match TRBD2. The CDR3 consists of 15 residues. V dropped 6 bases and J dropped 8; count of bases not matched to a gene: 12. CDR1 and CDR2 (germline): MNHNY, SVGAGI (reference sequence). The CDR3 nucleotides read TGTGCCAGCAGCCCTGAGGCGGGGGGGAGGCGTACGCAGTATTTT. Its translation: CASSPEAGGRRTQYF.

This clonotype has only a few counts. J is TRBJ2-5 and V is TRBV29-1; D possibly corresponds to TRBD2 (5 bases). The CDR3 extends over 14 amino acids. Germline V gene lookup returns CDR1 SQVTM and CDR2 ANQGSEA. The V end was cut by 5 bases, the J end by 5 bases, with 18 bases between. CDR3 in amino acids: CSVRGIGVVETQYF. As DNA, the CDR3 is TGCAGCGTTCGGGGTATTGGGGTTGTGGAGACCCAGTACTTC.

The CDR3 region has the DNA TGCGCCAGCAGCCCCGCGTCAGGGGCCAAAAACATTCAGTACTTC. Protein sequence: CASSPASGAKNIQYF. The chain links TRBV5-1 to TRBJ2-4, with a tentative D call TRBD1 (5 bases). With 4 bases removed from V and 1 base from J, the gap between germline ends came to 12 bases. The CDR3 runs 15 residues. CDR1 and CDR2 from the germline V gene are SGHRS and YFSETQ.

Written as DNA, the CDR3 is TGTGCCAGCAGTTATGGGACAGGCAACTCCTATGGCTACACCTTC. Encoded protein: CASSYGTGNSYGYTF. V usage is TRBV6-5 and J usage is TRBJ1-2; TRBD1 aligns across 8 bases. The CDR3 covers 15 residues. Germline V CDR1 and CDR2: MNHEY, SVGAGI. Trimming took 3 bases from V and 4 from J; bases not matched to a gene: 7.

This rearrangement joins TRBV18 to TRBJ1-1, with D perhaps matching TRBD1 (5 bases). This CDR3 has 17 residues. Germline assignment: CDR1 KGHSH and CDR2 LQKENI. Trimming pared 5 bases from V and 3 bases from J, leaving 22 bases between. The CDR3 DNA reads as TGTGCCAGCTCATTACTGGGACCTCCTTCTGGGGACACTGAAGCTTTCTTT. This encodes CASSLLGPPSGDTEAFF. The whole variable domain, remainder taken from reference TRBV18 and TRBJ1-1, is NAGVMQNPRHLVRRRGQEARLRCSPMKGHSHVYWYRQLPEEGLKFMVYLQKENIIDESGMPKERFSAEFPKEGPSILRIQQVVRGDSAAYFCASSLLGPPSGDTEAFFGQGTRLTVV.

The gene calls are TRBV18 and TRBJ2-7, with D possibly called TRBD1 or TRBD2 (6 bases each). This CDR3 contains 12 residues. Per the germline V gene, CDR1 is KGHSH and CDR2 is LQKENI. Trimming took off 8 bases at V and 1 base at J, with 9 bases between the two ends. The CDR3 DNA reads TGTGCCAGCAGGGGGGAGTCCTACGAGCAGTACGTC. As protein: CASRGESYEQYV.

This rearrangement joins TRBV29-1 to TRBJ1-1, with D perhaps TRBD1 (6 bases). There are 12 residues in the CDR3. Trimming left V 6 bases short and J 1 base short, with 9 bases between. Germline V gene lookup returns CDR1 SQVTM and CDR2 ANQGSEA. Here the CDR3 DNA reads TGCAGCGTGGGCAGGGGGAACACTGAAGCTTTCTTT. Its translation is CSVGRGNTEAFF.

This clonotype came up a few times. The chain recombines TRBV5-1 with TRBJ1-5, with 10 bases matching TRBD1. V shed 1 base and J 7 bases; nucleotides not matched to a gene: 2. This CDR3 is 14 amino acids long. From germline, CDR1 is SGHRS and CDR2 YFSETQ. The CDR3 DNA reads TGCGCCAGCAGCTTGAGGGGACAGGGGCAGCCCCAGCATTTT. Protein: CASSLRGQGQPQHF. The whole variable domain, filled in from reference TRBV5-1 and TRBJ1-5, reads KAGVTQTPRYLIKTRGQQVTLSCSPISGHRSVSWYQQTPGQGLQFLFEYFSETQRNKGNFPGRFSGRQFSNSRSEMNVSTLELGDSALYLCASSLRGQGQPQHFGDGTRLSIL.

This chain uses TRBV4-3 with TRBJ1-4; D unclear. CDR1 and CDR2 (germline): LGHNA, YSLEER. Between the trimmed V and J ends, which lost 0 bases and 6 bases, there was a span of 11 bases. The CDR3 sequence is 15 residues long. CDR3 loop: CASSQDSVPHEKLFF. In nucleotides, the CDR3 is TGCGCCAGCAGCCAAGATTCTGTCCCACATGAAAAACTGTTTTTT.

This rearrangement joins TRBV4-2 to TRBJ1-5; the D gene is possibly TRBD1 (6 bases). This CDR3 has 15 amino acids. Germline CDR1 reads LGHNA; CDR2 reads YNFKEQ. The ends were cut back, 3 bases at V and 5 bases at J, with 14 bases in the middle. CDR3 protein: CASSQDWTVHQPQHF. The CDR3 DNA reads as TGTGCCAGCAGCCAGGACTGGACAGTGCATCAGCCCCAGCATTTT.

To note about this clonotype: An end of the junction does not agree with germline; a read error may underlie this. This chain links TRBV12-3 or TRBV12-4 with TRBJ2-2; D not certain. The CDR3 consists of 12 residues. CDR3 residues: CASSINNGELFF. CDR3 in DNA: TGTGCCAGCAGTATTAACAACGGGGAGCTGTTTTTT.

The chain uses TRBV19 and TRBJ2-7; 9 bases agree with TRBD1. Germline trimming cut 4 bases from V and 5 bases from J; bases unmatched to any gene: 3. The germline gives CDR1 LNHDA, CDR2 SQIVND (reference sequence). This CDR3 is built from 13 residues. CDR3 sequence reads: CASSKDRGHEQYF. The CDR3 nucleotides read TGTGCCAGTAGTAAGGACAGGGGCCACGAGCAGTACTTC.

The rearrangement joins TRBV12-3 or TRBV12-4 to TRBJ2-5; possible D gene TRBD2, 6 bases. CDR3 size: 15 residues. V was cut by 6 bases and J by 1 base, with 15 bases left in between. In nucleotides, the CDR3 is TGTGCCAGCAGCCTAGCCGGGACTCTCCAAGAGACCCAGTACTTC. Translation: CASSLAGTLQETQYF.